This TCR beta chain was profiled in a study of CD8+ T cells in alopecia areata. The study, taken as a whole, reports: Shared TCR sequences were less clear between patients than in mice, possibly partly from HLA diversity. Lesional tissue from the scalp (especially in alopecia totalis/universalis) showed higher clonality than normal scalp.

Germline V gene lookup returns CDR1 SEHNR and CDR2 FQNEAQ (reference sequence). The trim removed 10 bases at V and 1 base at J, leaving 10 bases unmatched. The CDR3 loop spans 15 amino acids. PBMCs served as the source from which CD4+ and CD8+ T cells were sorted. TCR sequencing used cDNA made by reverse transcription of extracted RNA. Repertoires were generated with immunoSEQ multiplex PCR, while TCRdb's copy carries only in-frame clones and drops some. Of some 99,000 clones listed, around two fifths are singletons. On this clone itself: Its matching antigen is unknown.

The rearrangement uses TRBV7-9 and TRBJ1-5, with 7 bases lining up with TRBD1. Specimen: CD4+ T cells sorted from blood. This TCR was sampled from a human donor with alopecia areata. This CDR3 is CATQLQGRSNQPQHF. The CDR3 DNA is TGTGCCACCCAACTACAGGGGCGGAGCAATCAGCCCCAGCATTTT. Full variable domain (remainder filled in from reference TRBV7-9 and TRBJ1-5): DTGVSQNPRHKITKRGQNVTFRCDPISEHNRLYWYRQTLGQGPEFLTYFQNEAQLEKSRLLSDRFSAERPKGSFSTLEIQRTEQGDSAMYLCATQLQGRSNQPQHFGDGTRLSIL.